This T cell receptor (beta chain) was sequenced for a study of T cell changes during pregnancy in multiple sclerosis. Germline V gives CDR1 SEHNR, CDR2 FQNEAQ (reference sequence). The V end lost 4 bases, the J end lost 0 bases, and 10 bases lay between the germline ends. This CDR3 region has 15 residues. Repertoires were generated with immunoSEQ multiplex PCR, while TCRdb's copy carries only in-frame clones and drops some. Among some 60,000 clones, 90% to 95% were seen once, and the ten largest hold about 0.85%. This clone came up a few times. The rearrangement uses TRBV7-9 and TRBJ1-3, with D tentatively TRBD1 (5 bases). The receptor's source is a female donor with multiple sclerosis, enrolled in a pregnancy study. Sequencing was performed on peripheral blood, taken in the first trimester of pregnancy. The CDR3 is CASSSRGYSGNTIYF. The CDR3 region has the DNA TGTGCCAGCAGCTCACGGGGGTACTCTGGAAACACCATATATTTT.